This T cell receptor (beta chain) is drawn from a study of T cell changes during pregnancy in multiple sclerosis (dated by TCRdb to the late 2010s). For the wider study: The study looked at changes in the T cell repertoire across pregnancy in women with multiple sclerosis.

As encoded in the germline V gene, CDR1 is SGDLS while CDR2 is YYNGEE. Germline trimming amounts to 3 bases on V and 3 bases on J, with 5 as the count of junction bases outside the gene matches. Its CDR3 holds 15 amino acids, cysteine through phenylalanine. CDR3 DNA only is kept here, 45 bases in frame from base 1. To note about this clone: Its antigen is currently not known. Qualities for individual bases were not recorded, and no much larger clone is one base off.

Libraries were prepared through the immunoSEQ multiplex PCR assay. Entries here come from immuneACCESS through TCRdb and include only in-frame sequences with V and J called. Some clones fail to appear in such tables; in the studies checked, an unresolved V gene covers under half of the shortfall, and the cause of the remainder is unknown. The sample table records over 85,000 clones; roughly 91% of these occur just once. The ten largest clonotypes hold around 1.7% of the sample. The sequence came from a female donor in good health, enrolled as a control in a pregnancy study. The sample was peripheral blood, taken after pregnancy. This receptor chain uses TRBV9 and TRBJ2-4; 8 bases in the middle match TRBD1. At the DNA level, the sequence is TGTGCCAGCAGCGCCCCAGGGGGCGACAAAAACATTCAGTACTTC. This translates into CASSAPGGDKNIQYF. Full variable domain (CDR3 extended with the reference TRBV9 and TRBJ2-4 proteins): DSGVTQTPKHLITATGQRVTLRCSPRSGDLSVYWYQQSLDQGLQFLIQYYNGEERAKGNILERFSAQQFPDLHSELNLSSLELGDSALYFCASSAPGGDKNIQYFGAGTRLSVL.